This T cell receptor (beta chain) was captured by sequencing in a study of patients and donors after allogeneic stem cell transplantation. The CDR3 is 13 amino acids. Trimming pared 0 bases from V and 5 bases from J, leaving 7 bases between. The germline gives CDR1 KGHDR, CDR2 SFDVKD. TCRdb reanalysed the RT-PCR reads using MiXCR and keeps one entry per CDR3 protein. The profile covers 80,000 to 90,000 distinct CDR3 sequences, with 40% to 60% appearing a single time and 50% to 75% taken by the ten largest. The chain couples TRBV24-1 to TRBJ2-7, with D perhaps matching TRBD1 or TRBD2 (5 bases each). Input material: blood, either unsorted or a sorted T cell fraction (not recorded which). The receptor was isolated from a human donor who was either an allogeneic HSCT recipient or a stem cell or donor lymphocyte infusion donor (not recorded which). It is not recorded whose cells these are; they may come from a transplant donor. CDR3 sequence reads: CATSDLGDHEQYF. The CDR3 bases are TGTGCCACCAGTGATTTGGGGGACCACGAGCAGTACTTC.